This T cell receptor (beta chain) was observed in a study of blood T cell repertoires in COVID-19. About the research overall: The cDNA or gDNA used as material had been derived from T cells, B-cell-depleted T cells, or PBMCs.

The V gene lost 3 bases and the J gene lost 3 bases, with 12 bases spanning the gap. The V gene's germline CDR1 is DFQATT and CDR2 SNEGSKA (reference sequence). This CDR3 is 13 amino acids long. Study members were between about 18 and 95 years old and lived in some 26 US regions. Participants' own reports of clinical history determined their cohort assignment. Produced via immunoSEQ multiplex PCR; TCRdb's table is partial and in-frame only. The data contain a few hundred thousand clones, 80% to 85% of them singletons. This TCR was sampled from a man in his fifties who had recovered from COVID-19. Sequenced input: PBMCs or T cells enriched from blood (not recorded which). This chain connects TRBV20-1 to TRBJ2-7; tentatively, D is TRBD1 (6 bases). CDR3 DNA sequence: TGCAGTGCTAGTTCACAGGGAATCTACGAGCAGTACTTC. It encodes CSASSQGIYEQYF.